These 31 T cell receptor beta chains share one sample of origin, sequenced in a study of Tregs in tolerant kidney transplant recipients. Assay used: immunoSEQ multiplex PCR; TCRdb lists only in-frame clones, some missing. The top ten clones hold around 9.9% of a sample with roughly 66,000 clones, just under 95% of them seen once. The sequenced sample was CD8+ T cells from blood, obtained before the transplant. Receptor source: a human donor who received a combined kidney and bone marrow transplant.

The chain combines TRBV29-1 with TRBJ1-2, with 10 bases identical to TRBD1. The CDR3 is 13 amino acids. J lost 4 bases, V lost 4 bases, and 3 bases had no gene match. Germline V gene sequence: CDR1 SQVTM, CDR2 ANQGSEA. CDR3 nucleotide sequence: TGCAGCGTTGTGTGGACAGGGGGCTATGGCTACACCTTC. Amino acid sequence: CSVVWTGGYGYTF.

This clone was picked up one time. The genes are TRBV6-4 and TRBJ1-5; TRBD1 aligns across 9 bases. The junction had 6 bases not matched to a gene; V was cut back by 3 bases and J by 6 bases. The germline V gene has CDR1 MRHNA and CDR2 SNTAGT. There are 15 residues in the CDR3. CDR3: CASSERTGEGQPQHF. In DNA form, the CDR3 reads TGTGCCAGCAGTGAAAGGACAGGGGAAGGTCAGCCCCAGCATTTT.

The chain couples TRBV20-1 to TRBJ2-5; D is perhaps TRBD2 (5 bases). This CDR3 has 11 amino acids. Trimming removed 6 bases from V and 11 bases from J, with 16 bases in between. CDR1 is DFQATT, CDR2 SNEGSKA, per germline (reference sequence). The CDR3 reads CSAPVDGEQYF. CDR3 DNA: TGCAGTGCCCCGGTGGATGGGGAGCAGTACTTC.

J is TRBJ2-5 and V is TRBV13; D gene uncertain. The germline V and J ends were trimmed by 5 bases and 2 bases, with 9 bases remaining between them. The germline V gene has CDR1 PRHDT and CDR2 FYEKMQ (reference sequence). The CDR3 spans 13 residues. CDR3 in amino acids: CASSHTVQETQYF. CDR3 coding DNA: TGTGCCAGCAGCCATACGGTACAAGAGACCCAGTACTTC.

The chain links TRBV6-1 to TRBJ1-1; maybe TRBD1 (5 bases). The CDR3 length is 15 residues. Trimming stripped 2 bases from V and 2 bases from J, with 12 bases between. The germline V gene encodes CDR1 MNHNS and CDR2 SASEGT. The CDR3 sequence: CASSESQGGNTEAFF. The CDR3 region has the DNA TGTGCCAGCAGTGAATCCCAGGGAGGTAACACTGAAGCTTTCTTT.

The chain has TRBV11-3 and TRBJ2-5; 11 nucleotides line up with TRBD2. V shed 5 bases and J 1 base; nucleotides not matched to a gene: 6. The CDR3 consists of 16 residues. CDR1 and CDR2 (germline): SGHNT, YENEEA. This CDR3 is CASSLGGTSGQETQYF. CDR3 coding DNA: TGTGCCAGCAGCCTGGGGGGGACTAGCGGCCAAGAGACCCAGTACTTC.

The chain combines TRBV29-1 with TRBJ1-2, with D possibly matching TRBD1 (5 bases). Germline V gene sequence: CDR1 SQVTM, CDR2 ANQGSEA. Trimming removed 8 bases from V and 4 bases from J, with 17 bases in between. The CDR3 has 13 amino acids. The CDR3 sequence is CSTRKGDSYGYTF. The CDR3 nucleotides read TGCAGCACCCGCAAGGGCGACAGCTATGGCTACACCTTC.

The chain combines TRBV7-9 with TRBJ2-7; 13 positions match TRBD2. CDR1 and CDR2 from the germline V gene are SEHNR and FQNEAQ (reference sequence). V trimming: 5 bases; J trimming: 9 bases; junction bases outside the gene matches: 7. The CDR3 sequence is 14 residues long. The CDR3 region has the DNA TGTGCCAGCAGCCAAACTAGCGGGGGGGCCGGGCAGTACTTC. This gives the protein CASSQTSGGAGQYF.

The chain uses TRBV29-1 and TRBJ2-7, with D unclear. Germline loops: CDR1 SQVTM, CDR2 ANQGSEA. V dropped 4 bases and J dropped 0 bases, with 13 bases sitting between them. The CDR3 is made up of 14 amino acids. CDR3 DNA: TGCAGCGTTGTTCAGGCCATGAGCTCCTACGAGCAGTACTTC. This codes for CSVVQAMSSYEQYF.

As concerns this clone: Other DNA variants within this sample encode the same CDR3. The chain carries TRBV4-1 and TRBJ1-6; tentatively, D is TRBD1 (6 bases). The V gene lost 7 bases and the J gene lost 5 bases, with 15 bases spanning the gap. Germline V gene data show CDR1 as MGHRA and CDR2 as YSYEKL. The CDR3 runs to 15 residues. The CDR3 is CASTPAGANNSPLHF. In DNA, the CDR3 is TGCGCCAGCACCCCCGCAGGGGCTAATAATTCACCCCTCCACTTT.

The chain links TRBV7-3 to TRBJ2-1, with D perhaps TRBD1 (5 bases). The germline gives CDR1 SGHTA, CDR2 FQGTGA. V was cut by 1 base and J by 3 bases, with 7 bases left in between. This CDR3 spans 14 amino acids. The CDR3, as DNA: TGTGCCAGCAGCTTAAGGGGCGTCTACAATGAGCAGTTCTTC. Protein sequence: CASSLRGVYNEQFF.

With regard to this clone: The germline gene is not matched at one end of the junction; a read error may be the cause. The rearrangement joins TRBV18 to TRBJ2-7, with a tentative D call TRBD2 (6 bases). Germline CDR1 is KGHSH and CDR2 is LQKENI. The CDR3 runs to 16 residues. CDR3: CASSAPGETRAYEQYF. The CDR3 bases are TGTGCCAGCTCAGCACCGGGAGAAACGAGGGCCTACGAGCAGTACTTC.

This sequence joins TRBV29-1 and TRBJ2-3, with a possible D match to TRBD2 (7 bases). Germline V CDR1 and CDR2: SQVTM, ANQGSEA. V was pared by 0 bases and J by 4 bases, with 17 bases between. The CDR3 totals 16 residues. The DNA of the CDR3 is TGCAGCGTTGAAGACGGGGTTGGGGGGGCCCCAGATACGCAGTATTTT. Translated, it gives CSVEDGVGGAPDTQYF.

CDR3 amino acids: CASRGLWSNQPQHF. The CDR3, as DNA: TGTGCCAGCAGGGGGCTCTGGAGCAATCAGCCCCAGCATTTT. This chain connects TRBV27 to TRBJ1-5; possibly TRBD1 for D (5 bases). Looked up from germline, CDR1 is MNHEY and CDR2 is SMNVEV (reference sequence). The CDR3 runs 14 residues. The ends were cut back, 6 bases at V and 1 base at J, with 10 bases in the middle.

The chain has TRBV27 and TRBJ2-3; 12 bases agree with TRBD2. The CDR3 is 17 amino acids. Trimming cost V 2 bases and J 5 bases; bases outside gene matches: 8. The germline CDR1 and CDR2 sequences are MNHEY and SMNVEV (reference sequence). This chain's CDR3 is CASSLVLAGGLEDTQYF. The DNA of the CDR3 is TGTGCCAGCAGTTTAGTTCTAGCGGGGGGGCTCGAAGATACGCAGTATTTT.

Of note for this clone: This specimen includes other DNA sequences encoding the same CDR3. J is TRBJ2-3 and V is TRBV9, with D possibly matching TRBD2 (7 bases). The CDR3 loop spans 13 amino acids. Germline V CDR1 and CDR2: SGDLS, YYNGEE. V was shortened by 2 bases and J by 6 bases, with 10 bases between the two germline ends. This CDR3 reads CASSVGGADTQYF. CDR3 nucleotides: TGTGCCAGCAGCGTGGGGGGGGCTGATACGCAGTATTTT.

The J gene is TRBJ1-2, the V gene TRBV28; the match to TRBD1 covers 9 bases. The junction had 2 bases not matched to a gene; V was cut back by 5 bases and J by 4 bases. Germline CDR1 reads MDHEN; CDR2 reads SYDVKM. The CDR3 is 13 residues long. The CDR3 DNA sequence: TGTGCCAGCAGTCTACAGGGGGCCTATGGCTACACCTTC. This sequence encodes CASSLQGAYGYTF.

J is TRBJ2-3 and V is TRBV10-2, with 8 positions matching TRBD2. The CDR3 runs to 14 residues. V shed 10 bases and J 2 bases; nucleotides not matched to a gene: 8. Germline CDR1 and CDR2: WSHSY and SAAADI. CDR3 loop: CAIKAGASTDTQYF. CDR3 bases: TGCGCCATCAAAGCGGGAGCCTCCACAGATACGCAGTATTTT.

This clone was detected once. CDR3 sequence reads: CASSTRDRGRRETQYF. The CDR3 DNA reads as TGTGCCAGCAGCACCCGGGACAGGGGGCGCAGAGAGACCCAGTACTTC. The chain combines TRBV7-9 with TRBJ2-5; 12 nucleotides match TRBD1. This CDR3 has 16 amino acids. Losses at the gene ends were 5 bases for V and 4 bases for J; bases not matched to a gene: 8. Germline V gene lookup returns CDR1 SEHNR and CDR2 FQNEAQ (reference sequence).

This chain links TRBV11-1 with TRBJ1-1; D not resolved. Germline CDR1 reads SGHAT; CDR2 reads FQDESV (reference sequence). The CDR3 contains 13 residues. Trimming removed 3 bases from V and 3 bases from J, with 8 bases in between. In DNA form, the CDR3 reads TGTGCCAGCAGCTTTTTTCGGGACACTGAAGCTTTCTTT. This encodes CASSFFRDTEAFF.

The genes are TRBV13 and TRBJ2-7; D is unclear. Trimming pared 3 bases from V and 1 base from J, leaving 7 bases between. The CDR3 is 13 amino acids. The germline CDR1 and CDR2 sequences are PRHDT and FYEKMQ (reference sequence). DNA for the CDR3: TGTGCCAGCAGCTTTTCGGGTTCCTACGAGCAGTACTTC. Translation gives CASSFSGSYEQYF.

The chain combines TRBV5-5 with TRBJ2-7; 8 nucleotides match TRBD2. The V gene end was trimmed by 4 bases and the J gene end by 1 base; junction bases not matched to a gene: 16. Looked up from germline, CDR1 is SGHKS and CDR2 is YYEKEE (reference sequence). The CDR3 loop spans 18 amino acids. The chain's CDR3 is CASSTLAGGAVKSYEQYF. CDR3 nucleotide sequence: TGTGCCAGCAGCACCCTAGCCGGGGGGGCTGTGAAGTCCTACGAGCAGTACTTC.

The chain links TRBV25-1 to TRBJ2-1; 10 bases agree with TRBD1. CDR1 is MGHDK, CDR2 SYGVNS, per germline. The CDR3 runs 17 residues. V lost 1 base and J lost 4; bases outside the gene matches: 7. CDR3 protein: CASSELIRDRGYNEQFF. CDR3 nucleotides: TGTGCCAGCAGTGAATTGATACGGGACAGGGGTTACAATGAGCAGTTCTTC.

The gene calls are TRBV5-6 and TRBJ1-2; 8 nucleotides match TRBD1. V dropped 5 bases and J dropped 3; count of bases not matched to a gene: 12. This CDR3 region has 16 residues. Germline loops: CDR1 SGHDT, CDR2 YYEEEE. CDR3 bases: TGTGCCAGCAGTTACTCGATGACAGGGGAATACTATGGCTACACCTTC. The encoded protein is CASSYSMTGEYYGYTF.

The rearrangement links TRBV5-4 to TRBJ2-2, with D perhaps matching TRBD1 (6 bases). Germline values: CDR1 SGHNT, CDR2 YYREEE (reference sequence). V lost 0 bases, J lost 3 bases, and 9 bases lay in between. The CDR3 covers 15 residues. CDR3 sequence: CASSLGDTDTGELFF. The CDR3 DNA reads as TGTGCCAGCAGCTTGGGGGACACCGACACCGGGGAGCTGTTTTTT.

The sample holds one count of this clone. The chain joins TRBV13 to TRBJ1-2; TRBD1 aligns across 7 bases. The CDR3 is 14 residues long. After removal of 6 bases from V and 6 bases from J, the junction contained 10 bases not matched to a gene. From germline, CDR1 is PRHDT and CDR2 FYEKMQ (reference sequence). The CDR3 reads CASSPADRVDGYTF. Written as DNA, the CDR3 is TGTGCCAGCAGTCCCGCCGACAGGGTGGATGGCTACACCTTC.

The rearrangement uses TRBV19 and TRBJ2-1; 7 positions match TRBD2. Trimming took 8 bases from V and 5 from J; bases not matched to a gene: 6. The CDR3 totals 13 residues. Germline loops: CDR1 LNHDA, CDR2 SQIVND (reference sequence). CDR3 sequence reads: CASRLAGHNEQFF. DNA for the CDR3: TGTGCCAGTCGACTAGCCGGCCACAATGAGCAGTTCTTC.

The chain carries TRBV21-1 and TRBJ2-1; the listed D gene, TRBD2, was not tested against the DNA. TRBV21-1 is a listed pseudogene. This CDR3 has 16 residues. The chain's CDR3 is CASSKWEKKPYNEQFF. The CDR3 nucleotides read TGTGCCAGCAGCAAGTGGGAGAAGAAACCCTACAATGAGCAGTTCTTC.

This clone was detected once. The CDR3 region is CSVRDRGPGANVLTF. Here the CDR3 DNA reads TGCAGCGTACGGGACAGGGGGCCTGGGGCCAACGTCCTGACTTTC. V and J are TRBV29-1 and TRBJ2-6; 12 bases are shared with TRBD1. The V segment lost 6 bases and the J segment 2 bases; nucleotides outside the gene matches: 2. This CDR3 is built from 15 residues. Germline V gene data show CDR1 as SQVTM and CDR2 as ANQGSEA.

V and J are TRBV10-3 and TRBJ2-3, with D perhaps matching TRBD2 (6 bases). Germline V gene sequence: CDR1 ENHRY, CDR2 SYGVKD. Trimming left V 10 bases short and J 6 bases short, with 17 bases between. The CDR3 has 13 residues. Here the CDR3 DNA reads TGTGCCACACTAGCCCTAACTGAGGATACGCAGTATTTT. It encodes CATLALTEDTQYF.

V is TRBV15 and J is TRBJ1-2; 9 nucleotides agree with TRBD1. Germline values: CDR1 LNHNV, CDR2 YYDKDF (reference sequence). The CDR3 length is 13 residues. V trimming: 8 bases; J trimming: 3 bases; junction bases outside the gene matches: 4. The CDR3 protein is CATGYRGHYGYTF. As DNA, the CDR3 is TGTGCCACCGGATACAGGGGGCACTATGGCTACACCTTC.